The sequence of this TCR beta chain was determined in a study of cytomegalovirus exposure and HLA in healthy donors. Profiled with immunoSEQ multiplex PCR; TCRdb holds only in-frame clones, not every one. This table has 130,000 to 150,000 clones, 85% to 90% appearing once. The CDR3 sequence is 17 residues long. Germline V lookup: CDR1 LNHNV, CDR2 YYDKDF (reference sequence). Trimming pared 0 bases from V and 3 bases from J, leaving 18 bases between. The V call is TRBV15, the J call TRBJ2-7; D uncertain. The receptor was derived from a woman under 30 in good health and CMV-seropositive. Sequencing was done on a sample of PBMCs. CDR3 sequence reads: CATSRDITSSGVYEQYF. Here the CDR3 DNA reads TGTGCCACCAGCAGAGATATAACGAGTTCCGGTGTCTACGAGCAGTACTTC.